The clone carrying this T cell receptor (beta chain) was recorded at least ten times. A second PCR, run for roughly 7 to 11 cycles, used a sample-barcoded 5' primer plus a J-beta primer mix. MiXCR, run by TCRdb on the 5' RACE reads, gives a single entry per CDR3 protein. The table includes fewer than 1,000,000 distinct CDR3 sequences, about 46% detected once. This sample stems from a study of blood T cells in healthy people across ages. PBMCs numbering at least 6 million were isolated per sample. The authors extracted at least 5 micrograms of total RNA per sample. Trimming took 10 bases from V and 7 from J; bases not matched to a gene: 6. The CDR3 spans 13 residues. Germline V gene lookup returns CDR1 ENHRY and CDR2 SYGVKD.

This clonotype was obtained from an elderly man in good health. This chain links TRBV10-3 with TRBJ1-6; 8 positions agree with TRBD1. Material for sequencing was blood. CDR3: CATGGGSNSPLHF. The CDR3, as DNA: TGTGCCACAGGGGGCGGTTCGAATTCACCCCTCCACTTT.